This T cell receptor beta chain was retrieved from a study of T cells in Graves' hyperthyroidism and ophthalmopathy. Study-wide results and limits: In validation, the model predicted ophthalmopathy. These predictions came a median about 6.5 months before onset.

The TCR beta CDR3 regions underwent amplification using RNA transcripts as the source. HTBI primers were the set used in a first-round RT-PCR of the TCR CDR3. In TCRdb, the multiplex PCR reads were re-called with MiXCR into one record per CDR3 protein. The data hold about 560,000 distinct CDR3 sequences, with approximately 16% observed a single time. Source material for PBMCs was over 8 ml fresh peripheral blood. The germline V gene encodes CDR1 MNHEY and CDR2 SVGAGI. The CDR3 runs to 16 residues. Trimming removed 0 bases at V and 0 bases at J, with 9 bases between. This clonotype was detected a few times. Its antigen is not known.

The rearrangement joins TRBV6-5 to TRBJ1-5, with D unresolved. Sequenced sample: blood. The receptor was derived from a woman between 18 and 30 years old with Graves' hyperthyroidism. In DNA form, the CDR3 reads TGTGCCAGCAGTTACTCGGTGGCAGCTAGCAATCAGCCCCAGCATTTT. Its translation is CASSYSVAASNQPQHF.